The clone carrying this T cell receptor beta chain turned up a few times. Its specificity is not known. The CDR3 covers 17 residues. With 0 bases removed from V and 0 bases from J, the gap between germline ends came to 12 bases. Germline-derived CDR1 and CDR2 are KGHSH and LQKENI. This sample is drawn from a study of glioma-infiltrating T cells. Overall study results and limits: Only very few CDR3 sequences appeared in both tissue and blood. Non-neoplastic patients had below-expected tissue-blood divergence, while all gliomas exceeded expectation.

The iRepertoire nested amplicon-rescue multiplex PCR amplified TCR alpha and beta CDR3s from RNA. One-step reverse transcription and amplification started from approximately 100-400 ng of tissue mRNA or PBMC total RNA. One entry per CDR3 protein, called by TCRdb with MiXCR from the multiplex PCR reads. The sample holds some 130,000 distinct CDR3 sequences, around 23% seen once. Sequenced sample: glioma tissue, nonneoplastic brain tissue, or PBMCs (not recorded which). This chain joins TRBV18 and TRBJ2-1; D perhaps matches TRBD2 (6 bases). This sequence originates from a human donor with low-grade glioma or glioblastoma, undergoing nonglioma brain surgery, or in good health (not recorded which). The CDR3 sequence is CASSPPGGKNSYNEQFF. CDR3 nucleotide sequence: TGTGCCAGCTCACCACCTGGAGGGAAGAACTCCTACAATGAGCAGTTCTTC. The full variable domain, completed using reference TRBV18 and TRBJ2-1, is NAGVMQNPRHLVRRRGQEARLRCSPMKGHSHVYWYRQLPEEGLKFMVYLQKENIIDESGMPKERFSAEFPKEGPSILRIQQVVRGDSAAYFCASSPPGGKNSYNEQFFGPGTRLTVL.